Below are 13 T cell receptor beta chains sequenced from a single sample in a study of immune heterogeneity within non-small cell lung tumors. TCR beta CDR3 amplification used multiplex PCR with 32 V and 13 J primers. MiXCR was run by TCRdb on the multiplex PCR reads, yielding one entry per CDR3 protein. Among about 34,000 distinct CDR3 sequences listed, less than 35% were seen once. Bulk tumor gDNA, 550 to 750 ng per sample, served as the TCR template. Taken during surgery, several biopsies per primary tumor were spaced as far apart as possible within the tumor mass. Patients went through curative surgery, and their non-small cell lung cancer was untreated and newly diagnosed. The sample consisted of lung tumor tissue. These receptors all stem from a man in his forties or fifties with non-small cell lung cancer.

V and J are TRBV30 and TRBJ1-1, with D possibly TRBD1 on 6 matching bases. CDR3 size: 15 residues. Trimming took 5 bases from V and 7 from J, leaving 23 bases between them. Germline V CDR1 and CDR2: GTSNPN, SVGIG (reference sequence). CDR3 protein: CAWGADKTGGSEAFF. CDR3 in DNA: TGTGCCTGGGGAGCCGACAAAACGGGGGGCAGTGAAGCTTTCTTT. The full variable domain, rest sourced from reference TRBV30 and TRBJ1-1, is SQTIHQWPATLVQPVGSPLSLECTVEGTSNPNLYWYRQAAGRGLQLLFYSVGIGQISSEVPQNLSASRPQDRQFILSSKKLLLSDSGFYLCAWGADKTGGSEAFFGQGTRLTVV.

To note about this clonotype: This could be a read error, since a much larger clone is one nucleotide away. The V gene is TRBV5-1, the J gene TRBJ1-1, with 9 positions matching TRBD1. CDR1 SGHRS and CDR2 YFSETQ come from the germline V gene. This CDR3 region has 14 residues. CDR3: CASRKTGGNTEPFF. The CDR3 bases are TGCGCCAGCAGAAAGACAGGGGGTAACACTGAACCTTTCTTT.

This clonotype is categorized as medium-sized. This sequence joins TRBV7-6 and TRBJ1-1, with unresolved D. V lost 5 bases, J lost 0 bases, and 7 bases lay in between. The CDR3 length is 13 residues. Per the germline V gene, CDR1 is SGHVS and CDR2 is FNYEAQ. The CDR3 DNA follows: TGTGCCAGCAGCAGAGTGATGAACACTGAAGCTTTCTTT. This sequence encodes CASSRVMNTEAFF.

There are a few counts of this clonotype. The CDR3 DNA is TGCGCCAGCAGCCAAGAACAGGGCGTCCAAAACATTCAGTACTTC. Its protein is CASSQEQGVQNIQYF. The rearrangement joins TRBV4-3 to TRBJ2-4; tentatively, D is TRBD1 (6 bases). The CDR3 extends over 15 amino acids. The V end was cut by 0 bases, the J end by 5 bases, with 11 bases between. CDR1 is LGHNA and CDR2 is YSLEER in the germline V gene.

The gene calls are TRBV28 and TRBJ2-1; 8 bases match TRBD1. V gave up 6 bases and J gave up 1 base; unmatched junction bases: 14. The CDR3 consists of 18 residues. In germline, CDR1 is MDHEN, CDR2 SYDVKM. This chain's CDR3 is CASRRGQGPLYSYNEQFF. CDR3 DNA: TGTGCCAGCAGAAGAGGACAGGGCCCTCTTTATTCCTACAATGAGCAGTTCTTC.

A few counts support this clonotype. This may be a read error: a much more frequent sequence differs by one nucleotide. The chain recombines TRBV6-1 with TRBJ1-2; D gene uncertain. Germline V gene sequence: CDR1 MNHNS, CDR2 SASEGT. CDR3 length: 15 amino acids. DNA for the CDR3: TGTGCCAGTACCCCGGACGAGTACAGCGCGGGCGGCTCCACCTTC. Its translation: CASTPDEYSAGGSTF.

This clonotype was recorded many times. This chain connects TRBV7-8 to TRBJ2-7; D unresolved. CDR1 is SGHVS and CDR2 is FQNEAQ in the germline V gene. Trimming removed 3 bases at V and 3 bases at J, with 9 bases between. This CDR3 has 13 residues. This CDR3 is CASSLFAVYEQYF. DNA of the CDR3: TGTGCCAGCAGCTTGTTCGCCGTCTACGAGCAGTACTTC.

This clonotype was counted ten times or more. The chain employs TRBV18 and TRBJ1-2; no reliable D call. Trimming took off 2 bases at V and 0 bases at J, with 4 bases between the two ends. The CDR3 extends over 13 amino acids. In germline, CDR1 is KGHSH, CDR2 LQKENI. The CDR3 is CASSPGANYGYTF. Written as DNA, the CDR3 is TGTGCCAGCTCACCAGGGGCTAACTATGGCTACACCTTC.

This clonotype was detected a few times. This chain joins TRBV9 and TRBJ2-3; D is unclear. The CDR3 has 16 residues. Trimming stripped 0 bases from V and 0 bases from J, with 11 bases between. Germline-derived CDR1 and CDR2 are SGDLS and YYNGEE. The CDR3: CASSVGGGKSTDTQYF. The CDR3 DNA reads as TGTGCCAGCAGCGTAGGTGGCGGAAAAAGCACAGATACGCAGTATTTT.

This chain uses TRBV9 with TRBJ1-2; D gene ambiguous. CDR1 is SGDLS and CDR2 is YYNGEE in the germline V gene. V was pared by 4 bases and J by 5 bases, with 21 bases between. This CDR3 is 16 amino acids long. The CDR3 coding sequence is TGTGCCAGCAGCCCCCATCTGGGCCAGGCCAAGTATGGCTACACCTTC. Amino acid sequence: CASSPHLGQAKYGYTF.

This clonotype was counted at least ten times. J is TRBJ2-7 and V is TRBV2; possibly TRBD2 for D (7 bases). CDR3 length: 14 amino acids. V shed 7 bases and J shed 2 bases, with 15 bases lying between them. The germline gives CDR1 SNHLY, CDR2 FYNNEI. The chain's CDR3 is CASTPQGRAYEQYF. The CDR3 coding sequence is TGTGCCAGCACTCCGCAGGGGAGGGCCTACGAGCAGTACTTC.

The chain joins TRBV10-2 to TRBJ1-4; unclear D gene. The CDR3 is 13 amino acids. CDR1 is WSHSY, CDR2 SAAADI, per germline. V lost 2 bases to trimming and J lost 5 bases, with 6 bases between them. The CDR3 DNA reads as TGCGCCAGCAGTGAGCCGACAAATGAAAAACTGTTTTTT. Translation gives CASSEPTNEKLFF.

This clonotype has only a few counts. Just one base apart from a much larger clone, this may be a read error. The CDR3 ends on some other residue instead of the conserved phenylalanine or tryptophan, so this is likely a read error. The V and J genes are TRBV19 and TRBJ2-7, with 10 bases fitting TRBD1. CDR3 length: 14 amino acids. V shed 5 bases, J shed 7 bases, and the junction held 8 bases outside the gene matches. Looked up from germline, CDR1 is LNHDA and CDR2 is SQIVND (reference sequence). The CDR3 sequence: CASSPRQGAGEQYL. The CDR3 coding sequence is TGTGCCAGTAGTCCCCGACAGGGGGCTGGGGAGCAGTACCTC.